This T cell receptor beta chain appears in the sequencing data of a study of OX40 agonist ivuxolimab in advanced cancers. The repertoire was sequenced with immunoSEQ multiplex PCR; TCRdb's copy has only in-frame clones and lacks some. The sample has tens of thousands of clones; approximately 86% are singletons. The CDR3 runs to 13 residues. Germline CDR1 and CDR2: MNHNS and SASEGT. The V gene lost 3 bases and the J gene lost 1 base, with 5 bases spanning the gap. This chain connects TRBV6-1 to TRBJ2-3; D gene unclear. The sequence derives from an adult with an advanced solid tumor such as melanoma, head and neck, liver or kidney cancer. The sample here was CD4+ or CD8+ T cells sorted from blood, taken in a trial of the OX40 agonist ivuxolimab. CDR3 sequence: CASSELGTDTQYF. CDR3 coding DNA: TGTGCCAGCAGTGAGTTAGGCACAGATACGCAGTATTTT.